The rows below give T cell receptor beta chains drawn from one sample of a study of blood T cells in healthy people across ages. One entry per CDR3 protein results from TCRdb running MiXCR on the 5' RACE reads. The sample lists approximately 820,000 distinct CDR3 sequences, about 42% seen once, with around 18% in the top ten. The source material was blood. The receptors stem from a man in his sixties in good health. The CDR3 runs from the conserved cysteine through the conserved F or W. Fields, in order: D gene, J gene, clone size, V gene, CDR3 length, CDR3 protein, CDR3 DNA. The D gene is left open where the match is weak. Expanded clones are given a class, and other clones once, few, many or no size at all.

D: NA; J: TRBJ2-1; size: once; V: TRBV7-9; length: 17; CDR3: CASSPRDRDSRFSEQFF; DNA: TGTGCCAGCAGCCCGCGCGACCGGGACTCCCGGTTCAGCGAGCAGTTCTTC
D: NA; J: TRBJ2-2; size: NA; V: TRBV7-6; length: 17; CDR3: CASSLASGAATQGELFF; DNA: TGTGCCAGCAGCTTAGCGTCAGGGGCAGCCACCCAGGGGGAGCTGTTTTTT
D: NA; J: TRBJ1-1; size: NA; V: TRBV12-3/TRBV12-4; length: 15; CDR3: CASSSTGLMNTGAFF; DNA: TGTGCCAGCAGTAGTACGGGACTCATGAACACTGGAGCTTTCTTT
D: TRBD1; J: TRBJ2-3; size: NA; V: TRBV5-1; length: 15; CDR3: CASSSSGTGHDTQYF; DNA: TGCGCCAGCAGCTCCTCCGGGACAGGGCATGATACGCAGTATTTT
D: TRBD1; J: TRBJ1-2; size: few; V: TRBV7-2; length: 14; CDR3: CASSLGGTGAGYTF; DNA: TGTGCCAGCAGCTTAGGCGGGACAGGGGCTGGCTACACCTTC
D: TRBD1; J: TRBJ2-1; size: few; V: TRBV20-1; length: 12; CDR3: CSARGQGSEQFF; DNA: TGCAGTGCTAGAGGACAGGGGTCTGAGCAGTTCTTC
D: TRBD1; J: TRBJ2-1; size: NA; V: TRBV28; length: 14; CDR3: CATSRTGFVVEQFF; DNA: TGTGCCACCTCCAGGACAGGGTTTGTTGTGGAGCAGTTCTTC
D: NA; J: TRBJ1-1; size: few; V: TRBV4-3; length: 15; CDR3: CASSQLLRGNTEAFF; DNA: TGCGCCAGCAGCCAACTTTTAAGGGGGAACACTGAAGCTTTCTTT
D: NA; J: TRBJ1-6; size: NA; V: TRBV7-2; length: 15; CDR3: CASSSYGIRSSPLHF; DNA: TGTGCCAGCAGCTCTTATGGGATCAGGAGCTCACCCCTCCACTTT
D: NA; J: TRBJ1-2; size: NA; V: TRBV15; length: 13; CDR3: CATSRDINYGYTF; DNA: TGTGCCACCAGCAGAGATATAAACTATGGCTACACCTTC
D: NA; J: TRBJ2-5; size: NA; V: TRBV20-1; length: 15; CDR3: CSARDNEGGWETQYF; DNA: TGCAGTGCTAGAGATAACGAGGGGGGTTGGGAGACCCAGTACTTC
D: NA; J: TRBJ2-3; size: NA; V: TRBV6-2/TRBV6-3; length: 14; CDR3: CATTEETSTDTQYF; DNA: TGTGCCACCACCGAAGAGACTAGCACAGATACGCAGTATTTT
D: NA; J: TRBJ2-7; size: few; V: TRBV5-1; length: 14; CDR3: CASSVGDPLYEQYF; DNA: TGCGCCAGCAGCGTAGGGGACCCCCTCTACGAGCAGTACTTC
D: NA; J: TRBJ2-6; size: few; V: TRBV28; length: 17; CDR3: CASSFWQGPGGANVLTF; DNA: TGTGCCAGCAGTTTTTGGCAGGGACCTGGCGGGGCCAACGTCCTGACTTTC
D: NA; J: TRBJ1-2; size: NA; V: TRBV6-5; length: 13; CDR3: CASKGGGQSDYTF; DNA: TGTGCCAGCAAGGGGGGGGGCCAGAGTGACTACACCTTC
D: NA; J: TRBJ2-3; size: NA; V: TRBV12-3/TRBV12-4; length: 12; CDR3: CASSSMVGTQYF; DNA: TGTGCCAGCAGCTCCATGGTGGGTACGCAGTATTTT
D: TRBD2; J: TRBJ2-3; size: NA; V: TRBV20-1; length: 16; CDR3: CSARSIAGGSTDTQYF; DNA: TGCAGTGCTAGATCCATAGCGGGGGGTAGCACAGATACGCAGTATTTT
D: NA; J: TRBJ2-5; size: NA; V: TRBV30; length: 13; CDR3: CAWSGTFSSEQYF; DNA: TGTGCCTGGAGCGGGACCTTCTCCAGTGAGCAGTACTTC
D: TRBD2; J: TRBJ2-2; size: NA; V: TRBV7-2; length: 17; CDR3: CASSLVGAGGHIGELFF; DNA: TGTGCCAGCAGCTTAGTGGGAGCGGGGGGCCATATCGGGGAGCTGTTTTTT
D: NA; J: TRBJ2-7; size: few; V: TRBV6-2/TRBV6-3; length: 13; CDR3: CASSLQVLREQYF; DNA: TGTGCCAGCAGTTTGCAGGTGCTTCGCGAGCAGTACTTC
D: NA; J: TRBJ2-7; size: NA; V: TRBV6-5; length: 12; CDR3: CATGATTYEQYF; DNA: TGTGCCACCGGGGCCACCACCTACGAGCAGTACTTC
D: TRBD1; J: TRBJ2-7; size: NA; V: TRBV5-1; length: 15; CDR3: CASSLEGQSSYEQYF; DNA: TGCGCCAGCAGCTTGGAGGGACAGAGCTCCTACGAGCAGTACTTC
D: TRBD2; J: TRBJ2-5; size: NA; V: TRBV6-5; length: 16; CDR3: CASSPGLAGTQETQYF; DNA: TGTGCCAGCAGTCCGGGACTAGCGGGGACGCAAGAGACCCAGTACTTC
D: TRBD2; J: TRBJ2-5; size: few; V: TRBV27; length: 18; CDR3: CASSPLPGLAGLEETQYF; DNA: TGTGCCAGCAGTCCACTCCCGGGACTAGCGGGGCTAGAGGAGACCCAGTACTTC
D: NA; J: TRBJ2-3; size: many; V: TRBV7-2; length: 12; CDR3: CAHRDLPDTQYF; DNA: TGTGCCCATCGGGACCTCCCAGATACGCAGTATTTT
D: NA; J: TRBJ2-1; size: NA; V: TRBV5-1; length: 17; CDR3: CASSSTVVRSSYNEQFF; DNA: TGCGCCAGCAGCTCCACGGTGGTGAGGAGCTCCTACAATGAGCAGTTCTTC
D: NA; J: TRBJ2-7; size: NA; V: TRBV6-2/TRBV6-3; length: 11; CDR3: CASRIHYEQYF; DNA: TGTGCCAGCAGAATCCACTACGAGCAGTACTTC
D: NA; J: TRBJ2-1; size: NA; V: TRBV5-1; length: 13; CDR3: CASSLAWRDEQFF; DNA: TGCGCCAGCAGCTTGGCATGGAGGGATGAGCAGTTCTTC
D: NA; J: TRBJ2-6; size: few; V: TRBV20-1; length: 15; CDR3: CSALGMSSGANVLTF; DNA: TGCAGTGCTCTCGGGATGTCCTCTGGGGCCAACGTCCTGACTTTC
D: NA; J: TRBJ2-3; size: NA; V: TRBV12-3/TRBV12-4; length: 17; CDR3: CAGSLGNGGSPTDTQYF; DNA: TGTGCCGGCAGTTTGGGTAATGGGGGCTCCCCCACAGATACGCAGTATTTT
D: NA; J: TRBJ1-4; size: NA; V: TRBV30; length: 11; CDR3: CAWSVKEKLFF; DNA: TGTGCCTGGAGTGTGAAAGAAAAACTGTTTTTT
D: NA; J: TRBJ2-4; size: few; V: TRBV27; length: 15; CDR3: CASSSTRPGSNIQYF; DNA: TGTGCCAGCAGTTCCACACGACCGGGTTCAAACATTCAGTACTTC
D: TRBD1; J: TRBJ1-1; size: NA; V: TRBV20-1; length: 14; CDR3: CSARQGVMNTEAFF; DNA: TGCAGTGCTAGACAGGGGGTGATGAACACTGAAGCTTTCTTT
D: TRBD2; J: TRBJ2-5; size: few; V: TRBV11-3; length: 15; CDR3: CASSDGLAVRETQYF; DNA: TGTGCCAGCAGCGACGGACTAGCGGTGCGAGAGACCCAGTACTTC
D: TRBD1; J: TRBJ1-6; size: NA; V: TRBV7-9; length: 15; CDR3: CASSRGDRVTSPLHF; DNA: TGTGCCAGCAGCCGAGGGGACAGGGTAACGTCACCCCTCCACTTT
D: NA; J: TRBJ2-5; size: few; V: TRBV20-1; length: 12; CDR3: CSARGPGETQYF; DNA: TGCAGTGCTAGAGGGCCCGGAGAGACCCAGTACTTC
D: NA; J: TRBJ1-4; size: NA; V: TRBV29-1; length: 14; CDR3: CSANGGGRGEKLFF; DNA: TGCAGCGCCAACGGGGGGGGTCGCGGTGAAAAACTGTTTTTT
D: TRBD1; J: TRBJ2-5; size: NA; V: TRBV7-2; length: 16; CDR3: CASSLAGTGGVQTQYF; DNA: TGTGCCAGCAGCTTAGCAGGGACAGGGGGCGTACAGACCCAGTACTTC
D: NA; J: TRBJ1-2; size: NA; V: TRBV5-1; length: 17; CDR3: CASSLAYGQLVGYGYTF; DNA: TGCGCCAGCAGCTTGGCCTATGGGCAGCTTGTGGGCTATGGCTACACCTTC
D: NA; J: TRBJ1-4; size: NA; V: TRBV3-1; length: 14; CDR3: CASSPEVVGEKLFF; DNA: TGTGCCAGCAGCCCAGAGGTTGTAGGTGAAAAACTGTTTTTT
D: TRBD2; J: TRBJ2-3; size: few; V: TRBV20-1; length: 13; CDR3: CSARTSGPPTQYF; DNA: TGCAGTGCTCGGACTAGTGGTCCCCCTACGCAGTATTTT
D: NA; J: TRBJ2-1; size: NA; V: TRBV27; length: 16; CDR3: CASSIRRHPRSNEQFF; DNA: TGTGCCAGCAGTATAAGGAGACATCCCCGATCCAATGAGCAGTTCTTC
D: NA; J: TRBJ2-5; size: few; V: TRBV6-2/TRBV6-3; length: 13; CDR3: CASSYVGRETQYF; DNA: TGTGCCAGCAGTTACGTGGGGAGAGAGACCCAGTACTTC
D: NA; J: TRBJ2-7; size: NA; V: TRBV28; length: 14; CDR3: CASRAGSLAYEQYF; DNA: TGTGCCAGCAGAGCAGGGTCCTTGGCCTACGAGCAGTACTTC
D: TRBD1; J: TRBJ2-7; size: few; V: TRBV10-3; length: 14; CDR3: CASSGQGAYGEQYF; DNA: TGTGCCAGCAGCGGACAGGGGGCCTACGGGGAGCAGTACTTC
D: NA; J: TRBJ2-2; size: few; V: TRBV7-6; length: 13; CDR3: CASSSYTGGELFF; DNA: TGTGCCAGCAGCTCCTACACCGGCGGGGAGCTGTTTTTT
D: NA; J: TRBJ2-3; size: few; V: TRBV3-1; length: 17; CDR3: CASSQTLRPLSTDTQYF; DNA: TGTGCCAGCAGCCAGACACTCCGCCCTCTAAGCACAGATACGCAGTATTTT
D: NA; J: TRBJ2-7; size: few; V: TRBV6-5; length: 15; CDR3: CASSYSLGLSYEQYF; DNA: TGTGCCAGCAGTTACTCGTTGGGACTCTCCTACGAGCAGTACTTC
D: NA; J: TRBJ2-7; size: NA; V: TRBV6-2/TRBV6-3; length: 13; CDR3: CASSYAPNYEQYF; DNA: TGTGCCAGCAGTTACGCCCCTAACTACGAGCAGTACTTC
D: NA; J: TRBJ1-5; size: NA; V: TRBV6-2/TRBV6-3; length: 18; CDR3: CASSYVPGGARTDQPQHF; DNA: TGTGCCAGCAGTTACGTCCCTGGCGGCGCCAGGACAGATCAGCCCCAGCATTTT